The next 31 T cell receptor beta chains were all read from a single sample in a study of T cell responses to AZD1222 COVID-19 vaccine. The data were produced by immunoSEQ multiplex PCR, yet TCRdb's version contains in-frame clones alone and is incomplete. The top ten hold about 27% of the sample, which has 130,000 or so clones, around 84% seen once. The sequencing used peripheral blood, collected 28 days after the second AZD1222 dose. Receptor source: an adult who received the AZD1222 COVID-19 vaccine.

This chain links TRBV4-1 with TRBJ1-4, with D perhaps TRBD1 (5 bases). The V gene lost 0 bases and the J gene lost 3 bases, with 17 bases spanning the gap. CDR3 size: 18 residues. CDR1 and CDR2 (germline): MGHRA, YSYEKL. This CDR3 is CASSQDGAGTVANEKLFF. Written as DNA, the CDR3 is TGCGCCAGCAGCCAAGATGGGGCAGGGACGGTAGCTAATGAAAAACTGTTTTTT.

This clone was recorded a few times. In DNA, the CDR3 is TGTGCCAGCAGCTCCACGTCGGGGAGCACTGAAGCTTTCTTT. Its translation is CASSSTSGSTEAFF. J is TRBJ1-1 and V is TRBV7-2; D is ambiguous. Trimming removed 4 bases from V and 4 bases from J, with 13 bases in between. The CDR3 spans 14 residues. Germline CDR1 reads SGHTA; CDR2 reads FQGNSA.

The V call is TRBV28, the J call TRBJ1-1; the D is unclear. Germline V gene lookup returns CDR1 MDHEN and CDR2 SYDVKM. Trimming removed 2 bases at V and 1 base at J, with 8 bases between. The CDR3 consists of 14 residues. DNA of the CDR3: TGTGCCAGCAGTTTAATGGGCAGGAACACTGAAGCTTTCTTT. Translated, it gives CASSLMGRNTEAFF.

The J gene is TRBJ2-2, the V gene TRBV13; possibly TRBD1 for D (7 bases). The V gene lost 4 bases and the J gene lost 3 bases, with 27 bases spanning the gap. Germline CDR1 is PRHDT and CDR2 is FYEKMQ (reference sequence). The CDR3 spans 20 residues. DNA of the CDR3: TGTGCCAGCAGCTCGCGCCTCGCGGGACAGACCTCGAGGGACACCGGGGAGCTGTTTTTT. It is translated as CASSSRLAGQTSRDTGELFF.

The chain employs TRBV15 and TRBJ1-4; D is undetermined. Deletions cut 0 bases from V and 1 base from J, with 15 bases between. CDR3 length equals 18 residues. CDR1 is LNHNV, CDR2 YYDKDF, per germline (reference sequence). CDR3 loop: CATSRDSLGSRTNEKLFF. CDR3 DNA: TGTGCCACCAGCAGAGATTCCTTAGGGAGTCGAACTAATGAAAAACTGTTTTTT.

The chain recombines TRBV2 with TRBJ2-5; 10 bases are shared with TRBD2. The ends lost 4 bases at V and 5 bases at J; junction bases unmatched: 19. Germline V gene data show CDR1 as SNHLY and CDR2 as FYNNEI. The CDR3 loop spans 19 amino acids. The CDR3 sequence: CASSGKASGGTNSFETQYF. CDR3 coding DNA: TGTGCCAGCAGTGGAAAGGCTAGCGGGGGAACAAACAGCTTTGAGACCCAGTACTTC.

To note about this clone: Different DNA sequences within this sample yield the same CDR3. The chain uses TRBV18 and TRBJ1-4, with D maybe TRBD1 (5 bases). V was trimmed by 3 bases and J by 8 bases, leaving 10 bases between them. The CDR3 spans 13 residues. From germline, CDR1 is KGHSH and CDR2 LQKENI. The CDR3 region is CASSPGQGEKLFF. CDR3 sequence (DNA): TGTGCCAGCTCACCGGGGCAAGGCGAAAAACTGTTTTTT. The whole variable domain, remainder taken from reference TRBV18 and TRBJ1-4, is NAGVMQNPRHLVRRRGQEARLRCSPMKGHSHVYWYRQLPEEGLKFMVYLQKENIIDESGMPKERFSAEFPKEGPSILRIQQVVRGDSAAYFCASSPGQGEKLFFGSGTQLSVL.

V usage is TRBV9 and J usage is TRBJ1-3; weak D call: TRBD1 (5 bases). CDR3 length: 15 amino acids. Trimming removed 0 bases from V and 0 bases from J, with 7 bases in between. The V gene's germline CDR1 is SGDLS and CDR2 YYNGEE. The CDR3 protein is CASSVGQSSGNTIYF. The CDR3 nucleotides are TGTGCCAGCAGCGTAGGACAGTCCTCTGGAAACACCATATATTTT.

The chain uses TRBV7-9 and TRBJ1-6, with a weak D call TRBD1 (5 bases). CDR1 and CDR2 from the germline V gene are SEHNR and FQNEAQ (reference sequence). This CDR3 is 15 amino acids long. V dropped 6 bases and J dropped 6 bases, with 15 bases sitting between them. CDR3: CASSRSGTTNSPLHF. The DNA for the CDR3 is TGTGCCAGCAGTCGGTCGGGGACGACTAATTCACCCCTCCACTTT.

This clone was observed once. The V gene is TRBV4-2, the J gene TRBJ2-1, with a tentative D call TRBD2 (7 bases). The CDR3 covers 16 residues. Germline CDR1 reads LGHNA; CDR2 reads YNFKEQ. The germline V and J ends were trimmed by 2 bases and 5 bases, with 16 bases remaining between them. CDR3 protein: CASSQFRGADHNEQFF. The CDR3 DNA reads TGTGCCAGCAGCCAATTCCGGGGGGCCGATCACAATGAGCAGTTCTTC.

This clone was seen just once. The chain joins TRBV4-1 to TRBJ2-1, with TRBD1 as a possible D gene (6 bases). The CDR3 extends over 13 amino acids. In germline, CDR1 is MGHRA, CDR2 YSYEKL. V was trimmed by 4 bases and J by 7 bases, leaving 11 bases between them. The CDR3 nucleotides are TGCGCCAGCAGCCCCTGGACAGCGAATGAGCAGTTCTTC. It specifies CASSPWTANEQFF.

CDR3 sequence: CASSFSSKYEQYF. CDR3 coding DNA: TGTGCCAGCAGTTTTTCTAGTAAATACGAGCAGTACTTC. This chain joins TRBV12-3 or TRBV12-4 and TRBJ2-7; D is undetermined. V dropped 3 bases and J dropped 4 bases, with 10 bases sitting between them. The CDR3 is 13 residues long.

V and J are TRBV27 and TRBJ2-7, with a tentative D call TRBD1 (7 bases). The CDR3 runs to 16 residues. In germline, CDR1 is MNHEY, CDR2 SMNVEV (reference sequence). Trimming stripped 7 bases from V and 5 bases from J, with 24 bases between. The CDR3 DNA sequence: TGTGCCAGCAAGTCGGGGGTGGCAGGGGGTAGGGACGAGCAGTACTTC. Its translation is CASKSGVAGGRDEQYF.

This chain links TRBV14 with TRBJ2-3, with 10 bases matching TRBD2. This CDR3 is 16 amino acids long. Germline trimming cut 4 bases from V and 2 bases from J; bases unmatched to any gene: 6. From germline, CDR1 is SGHDN and CDR2 FVKESK. CDR3 in DNA: TGTGCCAGCAGCCTTAAGCGGGGGGGCTCCACAGATACGCAGTATTTT. This gives the protein CASSLKRGGSTDTQYF.

The count of this clone is one. The V call is TRBV28, the J call TRBJ2-7; D remains ambiguous. The CDR3 runs 12 residues. V lost 2 bases, J lost 0 bases, and 2 bases lay in between. Germline CDR1 reads MDHEN; CDR2 reads SYDVKM. CDR3: CASSLNSYEQYF. As DNA, the CDR3 is TGTGCCAGCAGTTTAAACTCCTACGAGCAGTACTTC.

The chain has TRBV30 and TRBJ1-6; unclear D gene. The CDR3 totals 12 residues. Germline V CDR1 and CDR2: GTSNPN, SVGIG (reference sequence). V was trimmed by 2 bases and J by 9 bases, leaving 8 bases between them. The CDR3 loop reads CAWSQISSPLHF. CDR3 coding DNA: TGTGCCTGGAGTCAGATTAGTTCACCCCTCCACTTT.

This rearrangement joins TRBV7-8 to TRBJ2-5; 11 bases fit TRBD2. After removal of 5 bases from V and 5 bases from J, the junction contained 7 bases not matched to a gene. The V gene's germline CDR1 is SGHVS and CDR2 FQNEAQ. This CDR3 is built from 15 residues. DNA of the CDR3: TGTGCCAGCAGCCCTAGCGGGGGGTTCTGGGAGACCCAGTACTTC. Encoded protein: CASSPSGGFWETQYF.

This chain uses TRBV19 with TRBJ2-2; possibly TRBD1 for D (5 bases). This CDR3 comprises 15 residues. Trimming shortened V by 11 bases and J by 0 bases, and 16 bases separated the two germline ends. The germline V gene encodes CDR1 LNHDA and CDR2 SQIVND (reference sequence). The CDR3 region is CACRVADTNTGELFF. In nucleotides, the CDR3 is TGTGCCTGCAGGGTCGCAGACACGAACACCGGGGAGCTGTTTTTT. The variable domain in full, with the rest retrieved from reference TRBV19 and TRBJ2-2, is DGGITQSPKYLFRKEGQNVTLSCEQNLNHDAMYWYRQDPGQGLRLIYYSQIVNDFQKGDIAEGYSVSREKKESFPLTVTSAQKNPTAFYLCACRVADTNTGELFFGEGSRLTVL.

V is TRBV6-1 and J is TRBJ1-2, with D possibly being TRBD1 (6 bases). The V end lost 3 bases, the J end lost 2 bases, and 13 bases lay between the germline ends. The length of the CDR3 is 15 residues. Germline V gives CDR1 MNHNS, CDR2 SASEGT. DNA of the CDR3: TGTGCCAGCAGTGACGCGGGACACGGGAACTATGGCTACACCTTC. Encoded protein: CASSDAGHGNYGYTF.

The chain uses TRBV19 and TRBJ1-2, with TRBD1 matching over 9 bases. The trim removed 11 bases at V and 5 bases at J, leaving 6 bases unmatched. This CDR3 has 12 amino acids. Germline loops: CDR1 LNHDA, CDR2 SQIVND (reference sequence). CDR3 in amino acids: CACRDREYGYTF. The CDR3 nucleotides are TGTGCCTGCCGGGACAGGGAATATGGCTACACCTTC.

This clone was observed a handful of times. V is TRBV7-9 and J is TRBJ1-2; tentative D call: TRBD1 (5 bases). The V gene lost 5 bases and the J gene lost 0 bases, with 13 bases spanning the gap. From germline, CDR1 is SEHNR and CDR2 FQNEAQ (reference sequence). The CDR3 extends over 15 amino acids. The CDR3 nucleotides are TGTGCCAGCAGCCCGGGGACTCCAGCTAACTATGGCTACACCTTC. Translating gives CASSPGTPANYGYTF.

This chain joins TRBV7-2 and TRBJ1-2; 9 positions agree with TRBD1. CDR3 length: 16 residues. Germline V gives CDR1 SGHTA, CDR2 FQGNSA. With 5 bases clipped from V and 8 bases from J, the junction kept 15 bases outside the gene matches. In DNA form, the CDR3 reads TGTGCCAGCAGCAAACAACCGGGGACAGGGAATCGGGGCTACACCTTC. It codes for CASSKQPGTGNRGYTF.

The chain carries TRBV5-1 and TRBJ1-1; the D is unclear. The germline gives CDR1 SGHRS, CDR2 YFSETQ. Trimming pared 3 bases from V and 0 bases from J, leaving 15 bases between. CDR3 length: 16 residues. CDR3 region: CASSSRGVGMNTEAFF. The CDR3 nucleotides read TGCGCCAGCAGCTCCCGCGGGGTAGGGATGAACACTGAAGCTTTCTTT.

The chain joins TRBV5-1 to TRBJ2-1, with 7 bases that match TRBD2. The CDR3 totals 15 residues. With 6 bases clipped from V and 3 bases from J, the junction kept 9 bases outside the gene matches. Germline V gene lookup returns CDR1 SGHRS and CDR2 YFSETQ. CDR3 loop: CASTIFSGDYNEQFF. In DNA, the CDR3 is TGCGCCAGCACCATATTCAGCGGGGACTACAATGAGCAGTTCTTC.

This chain links TRBV3-1 (or the pseudogene TRBV3-2) with TRBJ2-2; 13 bases agree with TRBD2. V was pared by 6 bases and J by 1 base, with 11 bases of the junction left unmatched. This CDR3 has 19 amino acids. Germline-derived CDR1 and CDR2 are LGHDT and YNNKEL (reference sequence). CDR3 sequence reads: CASRGQGTSGALNTGELFF. The CDR3 coding sequence is TGTGCCAGCAGGGGCCAAGGGACTAGCGGGGCGTTGAACACCGGGGAGCTGTTTTTT.

V is TRBV4-3 and J is TRBJ1-1, with D maybe TRBD1 (5 bases). The CDR3 consists of 18 residues. V was trimmed by 4 bases and J by 5 bases, leaving 26 bases between them. Germline CDR1 LGHNA, CDR2 YSLEER. CDR3 DNA sequence: TGCGCCAGCAGCCCGACCCCAGGGCAGGGAGGTCATTGGACTGAAGCTTTCTTT. It specifies CASSPTPGQGGHWTEAFF.

The chain employs TRBV7-9 and TRBJ1-4, with a weak D call TRBD1 (5 bases). The length of the CDR3 is 15 residues. The V end was cut by 6 bases, the J end by 4 bases, with 15 bases between. Germline V lookup: CDR1 SEHNR, CDR2 FQNEAQ (reference sequence). CDR3 DNA sequence: TGTGCCAGCAGTCCACGGGGGGGAGATAATGAAAAACTGTTTTTT. This gives the protein CASSPRGGDNEKLFF.

This rearrangement joins TRBV5-6 to TRBJ1-6, with D hard to call. Germline V lookup: CDR1 SGHDT, CDR2 YYEEEE. V lost 4 bases and J 8 bases, leaving 13 bases between the germline ends. This CDR3 contains 14 residues. The CDR3 region has the DNA TGTGCCAGCAGCACAACACGCGGGGATTCACCCCTCCACTTT. It encodes CASSTTRGDSPLHF.

The chain carries TRBV27 and TRBJ1-5; 9 positions agree with TRBD1. CDR1 MNHEY and CDR2 SMNVEV come from the germline V gene (reference sequence). Trimming cost V 6 bases and J 7 bases; bases outside gene matches: 1. The CDR3 loop spans 12 amino acids. CDR3 sequence: CASRTGGQPQHF. CDR3 in DNA: TGTGCCAGCAGGACAGGGGGACAGCCCCAGCATTTT.

The chain has TRBV5-1 and TRBJ1-3; D is undetermined. CDR3 size: 14 residues. Germline V CDR1 and CDR2: SGHRS, YFSETQ. With 0 bases removed from V and 3 bases from J, the gap between germline ends came to 7 bases. The CDR3 here is CASSLDPYGNTIYF. The CDR3 region has the DNA TGCGCCAGCAGCTTGGATCCATATGGAAACACCATATATTTT.

The chain's CDR3 is CASSQSAGSYNEQFF. CDR3 DNA sequence: TGTGCCAGCTCACAGTCCGCGGGCTCCTACAATGAGCAGTTCTTC. The chain employs TRBV18 and TRBJ2-1; possibly TRBD2 for D (5 bases). Looked up from germline, CDR1 is KGHSH and CDR2 is LQKENI. This CDR3 region has 15 residues. V was trimmed by 4 bases and J by 0 bases, leaving 10 bases between them. Filled out from reference TRBV18 and TRBJ2-1, the complete variable domain reads NAGVMQNPRHLVRRRGQEARLRCSPMKGHSHVYWYRQLPEEGLKFMVYLQKENIIDESGMPKERFSAEFPKEGPSILRIQQVVRGDSAAYFCASSQSAGSYNEQFFGPGTRLTVL.